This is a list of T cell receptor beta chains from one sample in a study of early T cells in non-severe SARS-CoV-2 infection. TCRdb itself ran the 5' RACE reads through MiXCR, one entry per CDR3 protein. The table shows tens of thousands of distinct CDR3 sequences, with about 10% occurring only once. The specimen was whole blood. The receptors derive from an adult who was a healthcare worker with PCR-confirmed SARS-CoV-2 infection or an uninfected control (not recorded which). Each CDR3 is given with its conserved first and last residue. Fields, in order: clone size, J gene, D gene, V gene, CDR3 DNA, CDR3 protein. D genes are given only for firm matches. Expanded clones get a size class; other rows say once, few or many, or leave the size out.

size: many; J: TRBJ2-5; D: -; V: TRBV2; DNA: TGTGCCAGCACCCCGACCGCTCTTCTCCAAGAGACCCAGTACTTC; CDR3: CASTPTALLQETQYF
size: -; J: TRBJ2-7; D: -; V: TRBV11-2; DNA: TGTGCCAGCAGCTGGGGAGGTGGATACGAGCAGTACTTC; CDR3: CASSWGGGYEQYF
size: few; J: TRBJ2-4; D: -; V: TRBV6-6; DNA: TGTGCCAGCAGCTATCCGGGACATTTACTAGCCAAAAACATTCAGTACTTC; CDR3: CASSYPGHLLAKNIQYF
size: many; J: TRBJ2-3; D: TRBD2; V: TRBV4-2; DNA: TGTGCCAGCAGCCAAGATCTTGCGGGAGGCACAGATACGCAGTATTTT; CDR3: CASSQDLAGGTDTQYF
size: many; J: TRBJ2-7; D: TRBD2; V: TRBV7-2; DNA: TGTGCCAGCAGCTTAGAGTTGCGGGAGGGCCCCGAGCAGTACTTC; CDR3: CASSLELREGPEQYF
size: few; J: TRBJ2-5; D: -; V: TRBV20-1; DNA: TGCAGTGCTAGAGATGTCAGCCAAGAGACCCAGTACTTC; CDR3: CSARDVSQETQYF
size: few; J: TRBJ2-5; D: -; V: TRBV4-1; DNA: TGCGCCAGCAGCCAAGTGGGCGCCAGCCAGACCCAGTACTTC; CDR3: CASSQVGASQTQYF
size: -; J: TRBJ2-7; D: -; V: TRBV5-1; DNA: TGCGCCAGCAGCTTGACTGGCAGTTCCTACGAGCAGTACTTC; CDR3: CASSLTGSSYEQYF
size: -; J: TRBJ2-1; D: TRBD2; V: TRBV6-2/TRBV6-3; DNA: TGTGCCAGCAGTTACTCGGCGGGAGCCTGGGGCAATGAGCAGTTCTTC; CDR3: CASSYSAGAWGNEQFF
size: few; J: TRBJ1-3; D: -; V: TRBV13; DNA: TGTGCCAGCAGTCTAGAAAGGGGCAGAAACACCATATATTTT; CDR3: CASSLERGRNTIYF
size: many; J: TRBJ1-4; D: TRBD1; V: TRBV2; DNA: TGTGCCAGCAGTGCGGACAGGGGAAATGAAAAACTGTTTTTT; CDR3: CASSADRGNEKLFF
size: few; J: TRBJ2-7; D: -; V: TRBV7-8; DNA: TGTGCCAGCAGCCCTTCCGGAGTTCCCTACGAGCAGTACTTC; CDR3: CASSPSGVPYEQYF
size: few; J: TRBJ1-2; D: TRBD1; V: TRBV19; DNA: TGTGCCAGTAGTGGCGCGGGACAGAACCATGGCTACACCTTC; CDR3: CASSGAGQNHGYTF
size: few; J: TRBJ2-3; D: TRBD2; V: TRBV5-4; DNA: TGTGCCAGCAGCTTGGCGCGGGCGGGAGCCCCAGATACGCAGTATTTT; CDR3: CASSLARAGAPDTQYF
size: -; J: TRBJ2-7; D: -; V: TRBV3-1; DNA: TGTGCCAGCAGCCACGGGACGGGCTACGAGCAGTACTTC; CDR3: CASSHGTGYEQYF
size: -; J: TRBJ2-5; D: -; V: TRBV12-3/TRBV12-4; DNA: TGTGCCAGCAGTTTCCGGGGGGCTAGGGAGACCCAGTACTTC; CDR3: CASSFRGARETQYF
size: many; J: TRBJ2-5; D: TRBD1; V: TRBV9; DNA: TGTGCCAGCAGCGTAACCGGCGACAGGGGGTACGAGACCCAGTACTTC; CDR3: CASSVTGDRGYETQYF
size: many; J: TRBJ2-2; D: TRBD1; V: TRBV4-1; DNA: TGCGCCAGCAGCCAGGGACAGCTCGGGGAGCTGTTTTTT; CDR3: CASSQGQLGELFF
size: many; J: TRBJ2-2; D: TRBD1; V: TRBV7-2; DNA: TGTGCCAGCAGCTTAGCGGGGACAGGGGGCTCCGGGGAGCTGTTTTTT; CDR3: CASSLAGTGGSGELFF
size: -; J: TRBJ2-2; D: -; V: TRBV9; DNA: TGTGCCAGCAGCGCGCAGGGGCTTAGGACCGGGGAGCTGTTTTTT; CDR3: CASSAQGLRTGELFF
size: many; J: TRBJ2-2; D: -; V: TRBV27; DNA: TGTGCCAGCATCTTCCCGGGCGGTAGCACCGGGGAGCTGTTTTTT; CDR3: CASIFPGGSTGELFF
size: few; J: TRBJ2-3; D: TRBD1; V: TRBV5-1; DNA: TGCGCCAGCAACAGACAGGGCCCGGCAGATACGCAGTATTTT; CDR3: CASNRQGPADTQYF
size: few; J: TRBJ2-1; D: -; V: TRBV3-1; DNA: TGTGCCAGCAGCCAACGGGATCCTGCTGAGCAGTTCTTC; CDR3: CASSQRDPAEQFF
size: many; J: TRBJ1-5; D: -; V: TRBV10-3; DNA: TGTGCCATCAGTGACAGGGGTAGCAATCAGCCCCAGCATTTT; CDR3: CAISDRGSNQPQHF
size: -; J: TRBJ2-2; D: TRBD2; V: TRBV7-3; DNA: TGTGCCAGCAGCTCCCTAGCGGGGCCGAACACCGGGGAGCTGTTTTTT; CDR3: CASSSLAGPNTGELFF
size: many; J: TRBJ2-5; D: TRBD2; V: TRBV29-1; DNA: TGCAGCGTTACAGCGGGAACAGAGACCCAGTACTTC; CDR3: CSVTAGTETQYF
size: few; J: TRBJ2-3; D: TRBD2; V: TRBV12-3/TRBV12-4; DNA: TGTGCCAGCAGTTGGGGGACTGGCGCGGGAGGAGATACGCAGTATTTT; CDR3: CASSWGTGAGGDTQYF
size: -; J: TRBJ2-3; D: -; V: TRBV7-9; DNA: TGTGCCAGCAGCCCTAAGGATACGCAGTATTTT; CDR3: CASSPKDTQYF
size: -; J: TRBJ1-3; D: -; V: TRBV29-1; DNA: TGCAGCGTTGCTAAGGGCTCTGGAAACACCATATATTTT; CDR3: CSVAKGSGNTIYF
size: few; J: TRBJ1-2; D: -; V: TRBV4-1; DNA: TGCGCCAGCAGCCAAGTGGTGGACCGCCTGGGCTACACCTTC; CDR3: CASSQVVDRLGYTF
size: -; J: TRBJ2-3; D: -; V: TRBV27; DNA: TGTGCCAGCAGTTTAAGCCCAGGGGGGACGGATACGCAGTATTTT; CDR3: CASSLSPGGTDTQYF
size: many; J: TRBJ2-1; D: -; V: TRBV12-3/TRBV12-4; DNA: TGTGCCAGCAGGCAGTGGTACAATGAGCAGTTCTTC; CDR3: CASRQWYNEQFF
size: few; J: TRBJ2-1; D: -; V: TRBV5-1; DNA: TGCGCCAGCAGGACAGGAAGCTCCTACAATGAGCAGTTCTTC; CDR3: CASRTGSSYNEQFF
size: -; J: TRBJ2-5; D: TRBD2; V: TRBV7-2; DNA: TGTGCCAGCAGCTTAGTGATCGGGCTAGCGGGAGGGACCCAGTACTTC; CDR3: CASSLVIGLAGGTQYF
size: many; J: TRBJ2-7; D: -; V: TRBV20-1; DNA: TGCAGTGCTAGGTCCGACTACGAGCAGTACTTC; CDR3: CSARSDYEQYF
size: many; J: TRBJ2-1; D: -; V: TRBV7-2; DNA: TGTGCCAGCAGCCTCTCCATGGGACCCTTCAATGAGCAGTTCTTC; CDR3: CASSLSMGPFNEQFF
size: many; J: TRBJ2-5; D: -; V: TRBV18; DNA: TGTGCCAGCTCACCGCGGACAGATAGGGAGACCCAGTACTTC; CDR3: CASSPRTDRETQYF
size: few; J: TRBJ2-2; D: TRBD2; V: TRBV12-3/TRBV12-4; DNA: TGTGCCAGCACTACTAGGGAGGGACTAGCTGTCGGGGAGCTGTTTTTT; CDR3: CASTTREGLAVGELFF
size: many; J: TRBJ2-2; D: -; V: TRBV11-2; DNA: TGTGCCAGCAGCTTAGATCGAATGGGGACCGGGGAGCTGTTTTTT; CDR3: CASSLDRMGTGELFF
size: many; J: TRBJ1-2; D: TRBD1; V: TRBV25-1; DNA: TGTGCCAGCAGTGAATCGGGGACAGGGGGCTTGGATGGCTACACCTTC; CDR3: CASSESGTGGLDGYTF
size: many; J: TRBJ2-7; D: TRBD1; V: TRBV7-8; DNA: TGTGCCAGCAGCTTAGGACAGGGGGCCTACGAGCAGTACTTC; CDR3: CASSLGQGAYEQYF
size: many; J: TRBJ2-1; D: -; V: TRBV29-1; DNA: TGCAGCGTTGAAGATGGGCTAGCGAAGGCCGATGAGCAGTTCTTC; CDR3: CSVEDGLAKADEQFF
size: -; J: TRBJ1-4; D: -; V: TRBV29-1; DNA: TGCAGCGGCAGGGGCGCTGAGGTGGAACTGTTTTTT; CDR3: CSGRGAEVELFF
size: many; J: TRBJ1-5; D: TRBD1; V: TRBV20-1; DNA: TGCAGTGCTAGTCCCAGGGGGCGCGAGAATCAGCCCCAGCATTTT; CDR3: CSASPRGRENQPQHF
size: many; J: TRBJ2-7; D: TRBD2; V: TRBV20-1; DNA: TGCAGTGCTAGAGATTTCAGGGACTACTCCTACGAGCAGTACTTC; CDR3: CSARDFRDYSYEQYF